This T cell receptor beta chain was sequenced during a study of T cell responses to AZD1222 COVID-19 vaccine. CDR1 is LNHDA, CDR2 SQIVND, per germline (reference sequence). CDR3 size: 15 residues. After removal of 4 bases from V and 8 bases from J, the junction contained 6 bases not matched to a gene. This clone was seen just once. The method was immunoSEQ multiplex PCR; TCRdb's version includes in-frame clones alone and lacks a portion of them. The repertoire holds 130,000 or so clones, around 94% seen once, with approximately 1.5% in the top ten. The clonotype was recovered from an adult in good health. The rearrangement links TRBV19 to TRBJ1-6, with 9 bases lining up with TRBD1. The sample in question was peripheral blood, obtained on day 0 of AZD1222 vaccination. Here the CDR3 reads CASSTSDRGDSPLHF. CDR3 coding DNA: TGTGCCAGTAGTACTTCCGACAGGGGGGATTCACCCCTCCACTTT.